This T cell receptor (beta chain) emerged from a study of T cells in women clearing cervical HPV infection. Study-wide context: Controls gave blood once infection was undetectable; cases at lesion identification.

This CDR3 region has 15 residues. Germline V gene sequence: CDR1 LGHNA, CDR2 YNFKEQ. Of note for this clone: Its antigen is not known. One junction end disagrees with the germline gene, perhaps due to a read error. The read is 3 residues too short to cover the CDR3 end, so that end is filled in from the germline J gene.

Prevalent HPV16 infections were excluded; only incident single HPV16 infections included. This table comes from immunoSEQ multiplex PCR, and its TCRdb copy is limited to in-frame clones, with some not included. This listing includes 25,000 to 35,000 clones. Study-wide results and limits: Cases and controls were distinguished at AUC roughly 0.83 by richness and V genes.

This receptor was obtained from a woman aged 18-69 years with a cervical HPV16 infection that either progressed to CIN3+ or cleared (not recorded which). V gene TRBV4-2 combines with J gene TRBJ1-4; no firm D call. What was sequenced was blood buffy coat. The DNA read from the CDR3 is TGCGCCAGCAGCCAAGTATTGGGCCCGGGGGAAAAA. This codes for CASSQVLGPGEK. The full CDR3 protein is CASSQVLGPGEKLFF.